This entry lists 26 T cell receptor beta chains sequenced from one sample in a study of neurological immune-mediated disorders. Each CDR3 protein is one row after TCRdb ran MiXCR on the 5' RACE reads. The data contain roughly 25,000 distinct CDR3 sequences, 6.5% to 8% of them seen just once; the ten biggest clones take up 4.5% to 5%. Sequencing was done on a sample of PBMCs. Every receptor here comes from a woman aged 40 to 50 in good health.

This clonotype was recorded many times. The chain uses TRBV14 and TRBJ2-1; 13 bases fit TRBD2. This CDR3 comprises 15 residues. With 5 bases clipped from V and 9 bases from J, the junction kept 7 bases outside the gene matches. Looked up from germline, CDR1 is SGHDN and CDR2 is FVKESK. CDR3 sequence reads: CASSKGLAGLGEQFF. As DNA, the CDR3 is TGTGCCAGCAGCAAGGGACTAGCGGGATTGGGTGAGCAGTTCTTC. The full variable domain, with the rest looked up from reference TRBV14 and TRBJ2-1, is EAGVTQFPSHSVIEKGQTVTLRCDPISGHDNLYWYRRVMGKEIKFLLHFVKESKQDESGMPNNRFLAERTGGTYSTLKVQPAELEDSGVYFCASSKGLAGLGEQFFGPGTRLTVL.

Ten or more counts support this clonotype. The J gene is TRBJ1-5, the V gene TRBV6-5; 9 bases fit TRBD1. CDR1 MNHEY and CDR2 SVGAGI come from the germline V gene. J was trimmed by 6 bases and V by 0 bases; bases with no gene match: 3. The CDR3 loop spans 15 amino acids. In nucleotides, the CDR3 is TGTGCCAGCAGTTACTCGACAGGGGGTGGTCAGCCCCAGCATTTT. It codes for CASSYSTGGGQPQHF.

This clonotype was detected ten times or more. This chain joins TRBV6-5 and TRBJ2-1, with 8 bases matching TRBD2. The junction had 2 bases not matched to a gene; V was cut back by 4 bases and J by 6 bases. Germline V lookup: CDR1 MNHEY, CDR2 SVGAGI. CDR3 length: 13 amino acids. The CDR3, as DNA: TGTGCCAGCAGTTTTGGACTAGCCAATGAGCAGTTCTTC. It translates to CASSFGLANEQFF.

Ten or more counts support this clonotype. The genes are TRBV20-1 and TRBJ2-1; TRBD2 is a possible D gene (6 bases). V lost 6 bases to trimming and J lost 4 bases, with 16 bases between them. The CDR3 covers 14 residues. CDR1 and CDR2 from the germline V gene are DFQATT and SNEGSKA (reference sequence). In DNA, the CDR3 is TGCAGTGCCCGAGGACTATTCGTTTACAATGAGCAGTTCTTC. Protein: CSARGLFVYNEQFF.

This clonotype was counted many times. V usage is TRBV18 and J usage is TRBJ2-3; D remains ambiguous. Trimming took 5 bases from V and 5 from J, leaving 11 bases between them. CDR3 size: 13 residues. Germline V gene data show CDR1 as KGHSH and CDR2 as LQKENI. CDR3 region: CASSSNPRDTQYF. The DNA for the CDR3 is TGTGCCAGCTCATCAAACCCACGAGATACGCAGTATTTT.

The sample holds many counts of this clonotype. The V and J genes are TRBV19 and TRBJ1-2; D unresolved. The germline V and J ends were trimmed by 7 bases and 6 bases, with 18 bases remaining between them. The germline gives CDR1 LNHDA, CDR2 SQIVND (reference sequence). The CDR3 totals 14 residues. CDR3 in DNA: TGTGCCAGTACCACCCTCAATCCTCTCCATGGCTACACCTTC. Its translation is CASTTLNPLHGYTF.

This clonotype was seen many times. The V gene is TRBV18, the J gene TRBJ2-3; 9 bases match TRBD2. Germline CDR1 is KGHSH and CDR2 is LQKENI. This CDR3 has 17 amino acids. J was trimmed by 0 bases and V by 2 bases; bases with no gene match: 6. CDR3 in amino acids: CASSPLTSGFSTDTQYF. The CDR3, as DNA: TGTGCCAGCTCACCATTGACTAGCGGCTTTAGCACAGATACGCAGTATTTT.

The chain joins TRBV7-2 to TRBJ2-5; D uncertain. The CDR3 has 14 residues. V lost 5 bases and J 1 base, leaving 11 bases between the germline ends. CDR1 SGHTA and CDR2 FQGNSA come from the germline V gene. CDR3 sequence reads: CASSLRRSQETQYF. DNA for the CDR3: TGTGCCAGCAGCCTTAGGCGCAGCCAAGAGACCCAGTACTTC.

This clonotype has a count of ten or more. This rearrangement joins TRBV6-6 to TRBJ1-5; D gene ambiguous. This CDR3 has 16 amino acids. The germline CDR1 and CDR2 sequences are MNHNY and SVGAGI (reference sequence). The V end was cut by 3 bases, the J end by 2 bases, with 14 bases between. The DNA of the CDR3 is TGTGCCAGCAGTTATCCCCTGTGGGATGGCAATCAGCCCCAGCATTTT. Protein product: CASSYPLWDGNQPQHF.

In this sample, this clonotype turned up many times. V gene TRBV30 combines with J gene TRBJ2-7; tentative D call: TRBD1 (6 bases). Trimming left V 0 bases short and J 7 bases short, with 16 bases between. The germline V gene has CDR1 GTSNPN and CDR2 SVGIG (reference sequence). This CDR3 contains 14 residues. CDR3 sequence (DNA): TGTGCCTGGAGTGTACCAGGGGTCCCCCGGGAGCAGTACTTC. Residues: CAWSVPGVPREQYF.

Ten or more counts support this clonotype. The chain has TRBV27 and TRBJ2-5; TRBD2 matches 10 bases. Germline CDR1 MNHEY, CDR2 SMNVEV (reference sequence). Trimming took 5 bases from V and 5 from J; bases not matched to a gene: 8. This CDR3 has 15 amino acids. CDR3 bases: TGTGCCAGCAGTCCAAGGGAACTAGCGGGGGAGACCCAGTACTTC. This gives the protein CASSPRELAGETQYF.

In its sample, this clonotype was seen many times. This chain links TRBV5-4 with TRBJ2-1, with D unresolved. Looked up from germline, CDR1 is SGHNT and CDR2 is YYREEE (reference sequence). V was shortened by 0 bases and J by 5 bases, with 12 bases between the two germline ends. The CDR3 runs 15 residues. The CDR3 loop is CASSLDSWQHNEQFF. In DNA form, the CDR3 reads TGTGCCAGCAGCTTGGATTCGTGGCAGCACAATGAGCAGTTCTTC.

Within the sample, this clonotype is medium-sized. The CDR3 DNA follows: TGTGCCAGCAACCAGGGGGGCAATCAGCCCCAGCATTTT. This gives the protein CASNQGGNQPQHF. The gene calls are TRBV14 and TRBJ1-5, with 7 nucleotides matching TRBD1. V shed 7 bases, J shed 2 bases, and the junction held 2 bases outside the gene matches. CDR3 length equals 13 residues. The germline CDR1 and CDR2 sequences are SGHDN and FVKESK.

The chain links TRBV6-1 to TRBJ2-1; 14 positions match TRBD2. CDR1 is MNHNS, CDR2 SASEGT, per germline. Trimming at V came to 6 bases and at J to 4 bases, leaving 20 bases not matched to a gene. The CDR3 covers 21 residues. CDR3 protein: CASRTPPGTSGRGGSYNEQFF. CDR3 in DNA: TGTGCCAGCAGAACCCCACCCGGGACTAGCGGGAGAGGGGGCTCTTACAATGAGCAGTTCTTC.

At least ten counts were recorded for this clonotype. The chain recombines TRBV2 with TRBJ2-3; D perhaps matches TRBD1 (5 bases). This CDR3 is 16 amino acids long. The V end lost 4 bases, the J end lost 2 bases, and 16 bases lay between the germline ends. CDR1 and CDR2 (germline): SNHLY, FYNNEI. The DNA for the CDR3 is TGTGCCAGCAGTGCCCGACAGATACTAAACACAGATACGCAGTATTTT. Encoded protein: CASSARQILNTDTQYF.

In its sample, this clonotype was seen many times. The chain combines TRBV4-3 with TRBJ2-1; TRBD2 agrees at 8 bases. With V trimmed by 0 bases and J by 10 bases, 11 bases remained unmatched. Germline values: CDR1 LGHNA, CDR2 YSLEER. The CDR3 is made up of 16 amino acids. As DNA, the CDR3 is TGCGCCAGCAGCCAAGAGGCTAGCGGGTCGGGGGGAGAGCAGTTCTTC. Translating gives CASSQEASGSGGEQFF.

This clonotype has ten or more counts. The CDR3 reads CSATSDLQGNTIYF. In DNA, the CDR3 is TGCAGTGCTACTTCTGACTTACAGGGAAACACCATATATTTT. The genes are TRBV20-1 and TRBJ1-3; D remains ambiguous. The germline CDR1 and CDR2 sequences are DFQATT and SNEGSKA (reference sequence). The CDR3 runs to 14 residues. Trimming stripped 4 bases from V and 4 bases from J, with 14 bases between.

The sample holds many counts of this clonotype. V and J are TRBV20-1 and TRBJ2-7, with 14 nucleotides matching TRBD2. The junction had 12 bases not matched to a gene; V was cut back by 6 bases and J by 8 bases. CDR1 is DFQATT, CDR2 SNEGSKA, per germline (reference sequence). The CDR3 consists of 15 residues. CDR3 nucleotides: TGCAGTGCCACCGTGGGACTAGCGGGAGTGTCCCAGCAGTACTTC. Translating gives CSATVGLAGVSQQYF.

This clonotype has at least ten counts. V and J are TRBV7-2 and TRBJ1-5; D gene ambiguous. V was trimmed by 1 base and J by 5 bases, leaving 3 bases between them. CDR1 is SGHTA and CDR2 is FQGNSA in the germline V gene. This CDR3 contains 12 residues. CDR3 bases: TGTGCCAGCAGCTTAGATGATCAGCCCCAGCATTTT. Translation gives CASSLDDQPQHF. The full variable domain, rest sourced from reference TRBV7-2 and TRBJ1-5, is GAGVSQSPSNKVTEKGKDVELRCDPISGHTALYWYRQSLGQGLEFLIYFQGNSAPDKSGLPSDRFSAERTGGSVSTLTIQRTQQEDSAVYLCASSLDDQPQHFGDGTRLSIL.

The sample holds many counts of this clonotype. The chain couples TRBV5-1 to TRBJ2-2; 9 nucleotides line up with TRBD1. This CDR3 is 14 amino acids long. The germline CDR1 and CDR2 sequences are SGHRS and YFSETQ. With V trimmed by 9 bases and J by 5 bases, 8 bases remained unmatched. CDR3: CATRPGTGTGELFF. CDR3 bases: TGCGCCACCCGCCCCGGGACAGGGACCGGGGAGCTGTTTTTT. The whole variable domain, remainder taken from reference TRBV5-1 and TRBJ2-2, is KAGVTQTPRYLIKTRGQQVTLSCSPISGHRSVSWYQQTPGQGLQFLFEYFSETQRNKGNFPGRFSGRQFSNSRSEMNVSTLELGDSALYLCATRPGTGTGELFFGEGSRLTVL.

This clonotype was detected many times. The rearrangement joins TRBV6-1 to TRBJ2-1; 8 bases match TRBD2. V lost 6 bases to trimming and J lost 8 bases; unmatched junction nucleotides: 9. Germline lookup yields CDR1 MNHNS and CDR2 SASEGT. The CDR3 covers 14 residues. This CDR3 is CASRNSGSAHEQFF. CDR3 sequence (DNA): TGTGCCAGCAGGAACAGCGGGAGTGCGCATGAGCAGTTCTTC.

This clonotype was seen repeatedly, ten times or more. This chain joins TRBV9 and TRBJ2-1; perhaps TRBD2 as D (6 bases). V shed 4 bases and J shed 8 bases, with 10 bases lying between them. Germline assignment: CDR1 SGDLS and CDR2 YYNGEE. The CDR3 is 12 residues long. CDR3 DNA: TGTGCCAGCAGCCCCCAGCGGGATGAGCAGTTCTTC. The encoded protein is CASSPQRDEQFF.

This clonotype was observed at least ten times. The chain combines TRBV7-2 with TRBJ2-3; the D gene is possibly TRBD1 (6 bases). Per germline, CDR1 SGHTA and CDR2 FQGNSA. Between the trimmed V and J ends, which lost 5 bases and 0 bases, there was a span of 12 bases. The CDR3 length is 15 residues. The CDR3 DNA reads as TGTGCCAGCAGCCCCACAGGGTCTAGCACAGATACGCAGTATTTT. Translating it yields CASSPTGSSTDTQYF.

There are many counts of this clonotype. The CDR3 here is CASSVAAGGDNGEQFF. CDR3 DNA: TGTGCCAGCAGCGTAGCAGCGGGAGGGGATAATGGTGAGCAGTTCTTC. The V call is TRBV9, the J call TRBJ2-1; TRBD2 matches 10 bases. J was trimmed by 9 bases and V by 0 bases; bases with no gene match: 9. Germline CDR1 is SGDLS and CDR2 is YYNGEE. The length of the CDR3 is 16 residues.

In this sample, this clonotype turned up many times. This sequence joins TRBV15 and TRBJ2-7, with D maybe TRBD2 (6 bases). CDR1 LNHNV and CDR2 YYDKDF come from the germline V gene (reference sequence). The CDR3 is made up of 16 amino acids. The V and J ends lost 8 bases and 1 base respectively, with 21 bases between them. CDR3 amino acids: CATAEERAGLSYEQYF. The CDR3, as DNA: TGTGCCACCGCTGAAGAGCGGGCCGGGCTATCCTACGAGCAGTACTTC.

This clonotype came up many times. The CDR3 is CSARDWAVVDTQYF. Written as DNA, the CDR3 is TGCAGTGCTAGAGATTGGGCTGTTGTAGATACGCAGTATTTT. The chain couples TRBV20-1 to TRBJ2-3; D is ambiguous. Germline V gene lookup returns CDR1 DFQATT and CDR2 SNEGSKA (reference sequence). This CDR3 comprises 14 residues. V was cut by 0 bases and J by 5 bases, with 12 bases left in between.